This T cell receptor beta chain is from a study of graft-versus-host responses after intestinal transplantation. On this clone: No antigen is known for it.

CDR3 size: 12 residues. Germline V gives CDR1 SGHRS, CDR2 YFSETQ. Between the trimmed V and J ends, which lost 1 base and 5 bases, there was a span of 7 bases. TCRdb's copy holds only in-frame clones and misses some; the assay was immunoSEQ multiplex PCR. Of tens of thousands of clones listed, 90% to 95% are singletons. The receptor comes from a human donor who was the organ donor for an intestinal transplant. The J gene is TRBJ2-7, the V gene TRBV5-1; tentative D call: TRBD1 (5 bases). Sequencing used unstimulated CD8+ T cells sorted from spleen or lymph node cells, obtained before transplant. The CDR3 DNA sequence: TGCGCCAGCAGCTTGTCAGGGAACGAGCAGTACTTC. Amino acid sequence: CASSLSGNEQYF.